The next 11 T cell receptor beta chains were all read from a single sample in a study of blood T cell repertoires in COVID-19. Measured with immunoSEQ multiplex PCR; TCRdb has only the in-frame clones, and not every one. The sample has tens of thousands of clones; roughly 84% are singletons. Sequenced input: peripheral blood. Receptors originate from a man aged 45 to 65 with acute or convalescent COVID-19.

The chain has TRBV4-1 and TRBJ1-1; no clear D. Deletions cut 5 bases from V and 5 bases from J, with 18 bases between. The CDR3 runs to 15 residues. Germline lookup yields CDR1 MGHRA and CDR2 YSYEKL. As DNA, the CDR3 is TGCGCCAGCAGCGAAAGCGGAACTTTCAGTACTGAAGCTTTCTTT. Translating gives CASSESGTFSTEAFF.

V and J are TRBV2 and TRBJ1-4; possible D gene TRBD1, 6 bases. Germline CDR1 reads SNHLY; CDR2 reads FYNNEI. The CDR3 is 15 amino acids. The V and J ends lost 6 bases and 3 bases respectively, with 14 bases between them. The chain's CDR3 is CASSPLAGANEKLFF. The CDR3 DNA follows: TGTGCCAGCAGCCCACTCGCAGGGGCTAATGAAAAACTGTTTTTT.

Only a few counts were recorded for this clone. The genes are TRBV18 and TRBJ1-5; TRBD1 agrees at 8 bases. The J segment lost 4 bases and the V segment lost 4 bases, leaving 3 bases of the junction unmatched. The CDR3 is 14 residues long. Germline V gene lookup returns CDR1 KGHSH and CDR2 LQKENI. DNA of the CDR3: TGTGCCAGCTCACTTCAGGGGGCGAATCAGCCCCAGCATTTT. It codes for CASSLQGANQPQHF.

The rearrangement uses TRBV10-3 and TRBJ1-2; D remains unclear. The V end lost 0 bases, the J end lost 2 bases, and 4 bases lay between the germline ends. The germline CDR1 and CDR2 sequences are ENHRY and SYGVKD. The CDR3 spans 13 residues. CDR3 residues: CAISESINYGYTF. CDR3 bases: TGTGCCATCAGTGAGTCAATAAACTATGGCTACACCTTC.

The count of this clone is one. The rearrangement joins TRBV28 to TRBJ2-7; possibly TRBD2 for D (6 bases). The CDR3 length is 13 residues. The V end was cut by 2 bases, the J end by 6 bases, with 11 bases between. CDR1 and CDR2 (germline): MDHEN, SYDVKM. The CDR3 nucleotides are TGTGCCAGCAGTTTAGGAGGGAGAGGCGAGCAGTACTTC. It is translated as CASSLGGRGEQYF.

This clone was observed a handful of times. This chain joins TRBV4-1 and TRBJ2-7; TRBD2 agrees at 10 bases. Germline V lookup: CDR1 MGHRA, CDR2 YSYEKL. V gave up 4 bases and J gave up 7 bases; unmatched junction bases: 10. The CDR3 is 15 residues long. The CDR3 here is CASSRTSGAHGEQYF. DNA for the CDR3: TGCGCCAGCAGCCGAACTAGCGGGGCTCACGGGGAGCAGTACTTC.

The CDR3 sequence is CASSYVAGNYEQYF. The CDR3 nucleotides are TGTGCCAGCAGTTACGTGGCAGGGAACTACGAGCAGTACTTC. This sequence joins TRBV6-5 and TRBJ2-7; D might be TRBD1 (5 bases). The CDR3 loop spans 14 amino acids. Per germline, CDR1 MNHEY and CDR2 SVGAGI. Deletions cut 2 bases from V and 3 bases from J, with 11 bases between.

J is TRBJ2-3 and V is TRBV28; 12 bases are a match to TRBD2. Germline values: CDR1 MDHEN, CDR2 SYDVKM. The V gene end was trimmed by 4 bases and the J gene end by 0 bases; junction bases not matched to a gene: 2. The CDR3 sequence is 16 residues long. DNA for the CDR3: TGTGCCAGCAGTTACGGACTAGCGGGAAGCACAGATACGCAGTATTTT. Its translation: CASSYGLAGSTDTQYF.

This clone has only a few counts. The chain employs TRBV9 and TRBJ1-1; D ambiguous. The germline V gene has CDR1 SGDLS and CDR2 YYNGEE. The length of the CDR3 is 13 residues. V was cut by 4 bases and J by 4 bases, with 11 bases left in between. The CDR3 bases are TGTGCCAGCAGCCCGACATTGAGCACTGAAGCTTTCTTT. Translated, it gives CASSPTLSTEAFF. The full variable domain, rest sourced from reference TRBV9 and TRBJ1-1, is DSGVTQTPKHLITATGQRVTLRCSPRSGDLSVYWYQQSLDQGLQFLIQYYNGEERAKGNILERFSAQQFPDLHSELNLSSLELGDSALYFCASSPTLSTEAFFGQGTRLTVV.

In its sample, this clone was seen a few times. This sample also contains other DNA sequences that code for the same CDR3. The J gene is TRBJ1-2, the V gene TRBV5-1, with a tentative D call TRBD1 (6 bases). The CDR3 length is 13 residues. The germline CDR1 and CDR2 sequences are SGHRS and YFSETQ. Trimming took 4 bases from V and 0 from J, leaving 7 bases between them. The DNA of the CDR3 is TGCGCCAGCAGCACAGGGTCTAACTATGGCTACACCTTC. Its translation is CASSTGSNYGYTF. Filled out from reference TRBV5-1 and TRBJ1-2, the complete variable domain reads KAGVTQTPRYLIKTRGQQVTLSCSPISGHRSVSWYQQTPGQGLQFLFEYFSETQRNKGNFPGRFSGRQFSNSRSEMNVSTLELGDSALYLCASSTGSNYGYTFGSGTRLTVV.

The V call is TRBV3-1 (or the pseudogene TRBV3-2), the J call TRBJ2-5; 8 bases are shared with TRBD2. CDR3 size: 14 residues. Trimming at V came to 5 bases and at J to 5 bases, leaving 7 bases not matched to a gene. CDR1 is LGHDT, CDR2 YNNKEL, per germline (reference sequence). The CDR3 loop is CASSYRGGFETQYF. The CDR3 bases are TGTGCCAGCAGCTACCGGGGGGGCTTTGAGACCCAGTACTTC.